This TCR beta chain was obtained from a study of T-cell reconstitution after alpha-beta-depleted transplantation in children. This clonotype was seen at least ten times. Trimming took off 7 bases at V and 4 bases at J, with 14 bases between the two ends. Germline lookup yields CDR1 SQVTM and CDR2 ANQGSEA. The CDR3 is 13 amino acids. The TCRbeta library was prepared with unique molecular identifiers. TCRdb reprocessed the PCR reads with MiXCR, giving one entry per CDR3 protein. The sample consists of approximately 350,000 distinct CDR3 sequences, about an eighth of them appearing once. The rearrangement joins TRBV29-1 to TRBJ1-5; tentative D call: TRBD1 (5 bases). The sequence derives from a human donor who donated a stem cell graft to a child with Fanconi anemia. The sample here was PBMCs, taken from the stem cell graft. CDR3 sequence reads: CSASRGWNQPQHF. CDR3 bases: TGCAGCGCCTCGAGGGGCTGGAATCAGCCCCAGCATTTT.